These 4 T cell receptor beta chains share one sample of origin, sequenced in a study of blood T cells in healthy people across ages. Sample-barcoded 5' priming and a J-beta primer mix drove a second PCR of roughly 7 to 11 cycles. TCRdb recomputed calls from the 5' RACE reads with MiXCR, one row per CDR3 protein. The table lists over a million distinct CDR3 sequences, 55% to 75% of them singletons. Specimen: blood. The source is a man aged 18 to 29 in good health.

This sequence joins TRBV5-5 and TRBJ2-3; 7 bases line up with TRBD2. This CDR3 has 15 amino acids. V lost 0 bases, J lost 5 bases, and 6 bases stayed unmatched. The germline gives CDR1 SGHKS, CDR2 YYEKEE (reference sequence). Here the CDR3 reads CASSLGLAVEDTQYF. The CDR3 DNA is TGTGCCAGCAGCTTGGGCCTAGCGGTGGAAGATACGCAGTATTTT.

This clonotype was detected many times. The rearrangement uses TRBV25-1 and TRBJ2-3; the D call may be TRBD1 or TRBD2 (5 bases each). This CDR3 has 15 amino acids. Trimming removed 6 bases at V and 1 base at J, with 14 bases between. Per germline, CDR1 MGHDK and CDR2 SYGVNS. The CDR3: CASRSTGTGTDTQYF. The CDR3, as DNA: TGTGCCAGCAGGTCTACCGGGACGGGCACAGATACGCAGTATTTT. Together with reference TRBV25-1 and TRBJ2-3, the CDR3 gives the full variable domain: EADIYQTPRYLVIGTGKKITLECSQTMGHDKMYWYQQDPGMELHLIHYSYGVNSTEKGDLSSESTVSRIRTEHFPLTLESARPSHTSQYLCASRSTGTGTDTQYFGPGTRLTVL.

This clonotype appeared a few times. The CDR3 region is CSARPTGWEKNIQYF. Here the CDR3 DNA reads TGCAGTGCTAGGCCAACAGGTTGGGAGAAAAACATTCAGTACTTC. This chain connects TRBV20-1 to TRBJ2-5, with D perhaps TRBD1 or TRBD2 (5 bases each). The tail of the sequence fits TRBJ2-4 better, so the J call may be wrong. The CDR3 totals 15 residues. The V gene's germline CDR1 is DFQATT and CDR2 SNEGSKA (reference sequence).

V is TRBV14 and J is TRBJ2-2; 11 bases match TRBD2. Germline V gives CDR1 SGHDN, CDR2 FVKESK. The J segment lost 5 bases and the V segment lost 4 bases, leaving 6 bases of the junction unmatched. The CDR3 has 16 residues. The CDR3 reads CASSLLAGARTGELFF. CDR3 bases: TGTGCCAGCAGCCTACTAGCGGGAGCGAGGACCGGGGAGCTGTTTTTT.